This is a list of T cell receptor beta chains from one sample in a study of cytomegalovirus exposure and HLA in healthy donors. Sequencing was performed with immunoSEQ multiplex PCR; in TCRdb, only in-frame clones are kept and a portion is missing. Among around 150,000 clones, under 85% were seen once, and the ten largest hold approximately 4%. The sequenced material came from PBMCs. The source of these receptors is a man aged 50-59 years in good health and CMV-seropositive. CDR3s include the opening cysteine and the closing phenylalanine or tryptophan. D genes are given only for firm matches. Only some rows state a clone size, as once, few, many or a class for expanded clones.

TRBV10-3	-	-	TRBJ2-7	TGTGCCATCAGTGAGGGGGAGAGGTACGAGCAGTACTTC	CAISEGERYEQYF
TRBV6-4	-	-	TRBJ2-7	TGTGCCTGCGACTCCCCCCCCCTCGGGCAGTACTTC	CACDSPPLGQYF
TRBV27	-	TRBD2	TRBJ2-3	TGTGCCAGTATGGGACTAGCGTTCGATACGCAGTATTTT	CASMGLAFDTQYF
TRBV5-1	-	TRBD2	TRBJ2-3	TGCGCCAGCAGCTTGGTAGCGGGAGCCGCAGATACGCAGTATTTT	CASSLVAGAADTQYF
TRBV7-2	few	-	TRBJ2-3	TGTGCCAGCAGCTTAGCGAGACAGGCCAACACAGATACGCAGTATTTT	CASSLARQANTDTQYF
TRBV30	-	-	TRBJ2-7	TGTGCCTGGAGTGACTACTACGAGCAGTACTTC	CAWSDYYEQYF
TRBV11-1	-	TRBD1	TRBJ2-5	TGTGCCAGCAGCGTCGACAGGGTGGGGAAGACCCAGTACTTC	CASSVDRVGKTQYF
TRBV28	-	-	TRBJ2-5	TGTGCCAGCAGTTCGAGGGAGACCCAGTACTTC	CASSSRETQYF
TRBV28	-	-	TRBJ1-1	TGTGCCAGCAGTTTATCGTCCCGGGGGACTGAAGCTTTCTTT	CASSLSSRGTEAFF
TRBV6-1	-	-	TRBJ2-7	TGTGCCAGCAGTGAATCGGGATTCTACGAGCAGTACTTC	CASSESGFYEQYF
TRBV7-2	few	-	TRBJ2-1	TGTGCCAGCAGCTTCCATGGGTCATTAACGGGCAATGAGCAGTTCTTC	CASSFHGSLTGNEQFF
TRBV14	-	-	TRBJ2-7	TGTGCCAGCAGCCAAGCTAGATCTGACGAGCAGTACTTC	CASSQARSDEQYF
TRBV4-1	-	TRBD1	TRBJ2-5	TGCGCCAGCAGCCAGGACAGGGGGCGGGAGACCCAGTACTTC	CASSQDRGRETQYF
TRBV28	-	-	TRBJ2-6	TGTGCCAGCAGCTCTACAGGGACCGGGGCCAACGTCCTGACTTTC	CASSSTGTGANVLTF
TRBV6-6	-	-	TRBJ2-7	TGTGCCAGCAATAGTCAGGGATCGATCTACGAGCAGTACTTC	CASNSQGSIYEQYF
TRBV6-4	once	-	TRBJ2-3	TGTGCCAGCAGTGAGGAGGGGGCCACAGATACGCAGTATTTT	CASSEEGATDTQYF
TRBV5-1	once	-	TRBJ2-5	TGCGCCAGCAGCTTGGCGGCAGGCCAAGAGACCCAGTACTTC	CASSLAAGQETQYF
TRBV25-1	-	-	TRBJ2-2	TGTGCCAGCAGTTTCTCCGGGACAAAAACTGGGGAGCTGTTTTTT	CASSFSGTKTGELFF
TRBV4-3	-	TRBD2	TRBJ2-1	TGCGCCAGCAGCCAAGATCCCCTAGCGGGGGGCCGGAATGAGCAGTTCTTC	CASSQDPLAGGRNEQFF
TRBV28	-	TRBD1	TRBJ2-7	TGTGCCAGCAGTTTGAGGGGGCTCCGCTACGAGCAGTACTTC	CASSLRGLRYEQYF
TRBV2	once	TRBD1	TRBJ2-7	TGTGCTAGCAGTGAAGGTGTACCGGGACAGGCGTCCTACGAGCAGTACTTC	CASSEGVPGQASYEQYF
TRBV6-6	few	TRBD1	TRBJ1-6	TGTGCCAGCAGTTTACTCCGGGACAGTGAATCACCCCTCCACTTT	CASSLLRDSESPLHF
TRBV6-5	-	TRBD1	TRBJ1-6	TGTGCCAGCAGACCAGACAGGGTGGGGGATTCACCCCTCCACTTT	CASRPDRVGDSPLHF
TRBV30	few	-	TRBJ1-1	TGTGCCTGGAGGCGGTTGGAGGGATGGGCTTTCTTT	CAWRRLEGWAFF
TRBV7-9	-	TRBD2	TRBJ2-2	TGTGCCAGCAGGGGCCAGCGGGAGATAAACACCGGGGAGCTGTTTTTT	CASRGQREINTGELFF
TRBV7-2	-	-	TRBJ2-5	TGTGCCAGCAGCTTAGGGAGTTCCCAAGAGACCCAGTACTTC	CASSLGSSQETQYF
TRBV5-1	-	TRBD1	TRBJ1-6	TGCGCCAGCAGCTTCCCCGACAGGGGAAATTCACCCCTCCACTTT	CASSFPDRGNSPLHF
TRBV7-9	-	TRBD2	TRBJ2-3	TGTGCCAGCAGCAACCAAGCGGGGCAAACAGATACGCAGTATTTT	CASSNQAGQTDTQYF
TRBV5-1	-	TRBD1	TRBJ1-4	TGCGCCAGCAGCTTAACCCAAACAGGGGCCCCAAATGAAAAACTGTTTTTT	CASSLTQTGAPNEKLFF
TRBV10-3	-	-	TRBJ2-3	TGTGCCATCAGTGAGTGGTCTAGTAGGGATACGCAGTATTTT	CAISEWSSRDTQYF
TRBV6-6	-	TRBD1	TRBJ2-7	TGTGCCAGCAGTACTCAGACAGGGGGCTACGAGCAGTACTTC	CASSTQTGGYEQYF
TRBV27	once	-	TRBJ2-7	TGTGCCACCGCCCCTGTGACTAGTTTATCCTACGAGCAGTACTTC	CATAPVTSLSYEQYF
TRBV6-6	few	TRBD2	TRBJ2-7	TGTGCCAGCAGTTACCATGGCCAGAGGGAGGGCGAGCAGTACTTC	CASSYHGQREGEQYF
TRBV5-4	-	TRBD2	TRBJ2-3	TGTGCCAGCAGCTTGGTTGGGGGGGAAGATACGCAGTATTTT	CASSLVGGEDTQYF
TRBV27	-	TRBD2	TRBJ2-3	TGTGCCAGCACTGGGACCCCGGGGGGTACGCAGTATTTT	CASTGTPGGTQYF
TRBV18	-	-	TRBJ1-1	TGTGCCAGCTCACCCCGGGATTGGTTTGACACTGAAGCTTTCTTT	CASSPRDWFDTEAFF
TRBV28	-	TRBD1	TRBJ2-7	TGTGCCAGCAGTTTCCTCCGGGACAGGCCCTACGAGCAGTACTTC	CASSFLRDRPYEQYF
TRBV7-3	-	-	TRBJ2-2	TGTGCCAGCGGGAGACCGGGCACCGGGGAGCTGTTTTTT	CASGRPGTGELFF
TRBV7-2	-	TRBD2	TRBJ2-5	TGTGCCAGCAGCTTAGTGTCTAGCGGGGGGGTTATTGCAGAGACCCAGTACTTC	CASSLVSSGGVIAETQYF
TRBV6-1	once	-	TRBJ2-7	TGTGCCAGCAGTGGGGTCTGGCTCACTACCTACGAGCAGTACTTC	CASSGVWLTTYEQYF
TRBV30	-	TRBD1	TRBJ1-6	TGTGCCTGGAGTGCTGGGACAGGGACTTCACCCCTCCACTTT	CAWSAGTGTSPLHF
TRBV6-1	-	TRBD1	TRBJ1-6	TGTGCCAGCAACACCGGGACAGGGGAGAATTCACCCCTCCACTTT	CASNTGTGENSPLHF